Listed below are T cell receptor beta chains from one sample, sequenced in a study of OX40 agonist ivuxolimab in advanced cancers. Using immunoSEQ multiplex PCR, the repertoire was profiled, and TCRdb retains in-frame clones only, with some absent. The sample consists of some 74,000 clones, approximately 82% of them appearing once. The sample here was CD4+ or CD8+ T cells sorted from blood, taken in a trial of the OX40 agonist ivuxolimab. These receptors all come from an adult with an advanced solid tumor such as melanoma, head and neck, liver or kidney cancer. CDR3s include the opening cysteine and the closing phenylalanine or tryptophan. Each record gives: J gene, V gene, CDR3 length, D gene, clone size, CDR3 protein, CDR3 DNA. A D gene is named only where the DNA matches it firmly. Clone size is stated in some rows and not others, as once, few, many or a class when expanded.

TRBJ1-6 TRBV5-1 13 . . CASSVEGNSPLHF TGCGCCAGCAGCGTCGAGGGGAATTCACCCCTCCACTTT
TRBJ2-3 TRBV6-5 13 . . CAGGTPPPDTQYF TGTGCCGGCGGGACGCCCCCACCAGATACGCAGTATTTT
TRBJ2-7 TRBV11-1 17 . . CASSLESGRLIPYEQYF TGTGCCAGCAGCTTAGAGTCCGGCCGTCTTATACCCTACGAGCAGTACTTC
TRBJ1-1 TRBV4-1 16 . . CASSQGRNRVNTEAFF TGCGCCAGCAGCCAAGGACGGAACAGGGTGAACACTGAAGCTTTCTTT
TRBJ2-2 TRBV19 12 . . CASGPRAGELFF TGTGCCAGTGGTCCCAGGGCCGGGGAGCTGTTTTTT
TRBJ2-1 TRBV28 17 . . CASSLGPVAPPYNEQFF TGTGCCAGCAGTTTGGGTCCGGTAGCTCCACCCTACAATGAGCAGTTCTTC
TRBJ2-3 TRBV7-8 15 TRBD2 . CASSLGLAGTDTQYF TGTGCCAGCAGCTTAGGGCTAGCGGGCACAGATACGCAGTATTTT
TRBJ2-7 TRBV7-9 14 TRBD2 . CASSLTSGNDEQYF TGTGCCAGCAGCTTGACTAGCGGGAACGACGAGCAGTACTTC
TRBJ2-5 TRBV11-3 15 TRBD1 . CASSPGTGVRETQYF TGTGCCAGCAGCCCCGGGACAGGGGTCCGGGAGACCCAGTACTTC
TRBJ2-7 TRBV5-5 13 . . CASSLRGSHEQYF TGTGCCAGCAGCTTGCGGGGTTCCCACGAGCAGTACTTC
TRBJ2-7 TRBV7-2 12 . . CASSSPRYEQYF TGTGCCAGCAGCTCGCCACGGTACGAGCAGTACTTC
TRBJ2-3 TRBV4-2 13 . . CASSPSGPDTQYF TGTGCCAGCAGCCCTTCGGGGCCAGATACGCAGTATTTT
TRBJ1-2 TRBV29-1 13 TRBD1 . CSVQGVGSYGYTF TGCAGCGTGCAGGGGGTTGGGTCCTATGGCTACACCTTC
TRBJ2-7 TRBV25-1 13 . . CASGAGSRYEQYF TGTGCCTCCGGGGCCGGGAGTCGTTACGAGCAGTACTTC
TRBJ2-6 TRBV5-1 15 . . CASSLGGSGANVLTF TGCGCCAGCAGCTTAGGGGGTTCTGGGGCCAACGTCCTGACTTTC
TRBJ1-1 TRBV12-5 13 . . CASGLREDTEAFF TGTGCTAGTGGTTTGAGGGAGGACACTGAAGCTTTCTTT
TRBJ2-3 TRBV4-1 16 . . CASSQGEGRRADTQYF TGCGCCAGCAGCCAAGGAGAGGGCCGAAGAGCAGATACGCAGTATTTT
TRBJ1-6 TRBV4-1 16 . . CASSPQGSSYNSPLHF TGCGCCAGCAGCCCCCAGGGAAGCTCCTATAATTCACCCCTCCACTTT
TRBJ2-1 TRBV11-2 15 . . CASGARGLSYNEQFF TGTGCCAGCGGGGCAAGAGGCCTCTCCTACAATGAGCAGTTCTTC
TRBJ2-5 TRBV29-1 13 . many CSVGRTGSETQYF TGCAGCGTTGGACGAACAGGGAGTGAGACCCAGTACTTC
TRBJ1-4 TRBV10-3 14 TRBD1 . CAISGTGKLEKLFF TGTGCCATCAGTGGGACAGGGAAACTCGAAAAACTGTTTTTT
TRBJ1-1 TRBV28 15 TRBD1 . CASSTLGTGGAEAFF TGTGCCAGCAGTACCTTAGGGACAGGGGGTGCTGAAGCTTTCTTT
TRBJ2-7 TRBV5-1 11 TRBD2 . CASSRGLGWVF TGCGCCAGCAGCCGGGGACTAGGATGGGTCTTC
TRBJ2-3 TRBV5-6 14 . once CASSRRGPTDTQYF TGTGCCAGCAGCCGGAGGGGACCCACAGATACGCAGTATTTT
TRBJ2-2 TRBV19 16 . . CASSIVASPRTGELFF TGTGCCAGTAGTATAGTGGCGAGCCCGCGAACCGGGGAGCTGTTTTTT
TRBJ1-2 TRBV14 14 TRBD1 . CASSRRGQGYGYTF TGTGCCAGCAGCCGCCGGGGACAGGGCTATGGCTACACCTTC
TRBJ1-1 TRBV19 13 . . CASSILFYTEAFF TGTGCCAGTAGTATACTCTTTTACACTGAAGCTTTCTTT
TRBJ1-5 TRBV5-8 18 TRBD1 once CASSPPRRGLLGNQPQHF TGTGCCAGCAGCCCTCCTCGCAGGGGGCTTTTAGGCAATCAGCCCCAGCATTTT
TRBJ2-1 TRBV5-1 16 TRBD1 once CASSPGGTGEANEQFF TGCGCCAGCAGCCCAGGTGGGACAGGGGAGGCGAATGAGCAGTTCTTC
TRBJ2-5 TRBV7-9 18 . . CASSLVPGERLGQETQYF TGTGCCAGCAGCTTAGTTCCGGGAGAGAGGTTGGGTCAAGAGACCCAGTACTTC
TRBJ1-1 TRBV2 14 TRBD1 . CASRKQGAGTEAFF TGTGCCAGCAGGAAACAGGGGGCCGGCACTGAAGCTTTCTTT
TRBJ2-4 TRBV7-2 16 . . CASSPQPGRAKNIQYF TGTGCCAGCAGCCCCCAGCCCGGGAGAGCCAAAAACATTCAGTACTTC
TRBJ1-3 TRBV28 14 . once CASSSGGTGNTIYF TGTGCCAGCAGTTCTGGGGGTACCGGAAACACCATATATTTT
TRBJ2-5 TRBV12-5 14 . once CASARGYMGETQYF TGTGCTAGTGCTAGGGGGTATATGGGAGAGACCCAGTACTTC
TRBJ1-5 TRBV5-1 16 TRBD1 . CASRPDRGYSNQPQHF TGCGCCAGCAGGCCGGACAGGGGGTATAGCAATCAGCCCCAGCATTTT
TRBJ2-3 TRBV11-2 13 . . CASSLGQVRPQYF TGTGCCAGCAGCTTAGGCCAGGTCCGGCCGCAGTATTTT
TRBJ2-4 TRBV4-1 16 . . CASSQARTRGENIQYF TGCGCCAGCAGCCAAGCTAGGACTAGGGGGGAAAACATTCAGTACTTC
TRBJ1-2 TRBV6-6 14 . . CASSILGRGGGYTF TGTGCCAGCAGTATCCTGGGGAGGGGTGGGGGCTACACCTTC
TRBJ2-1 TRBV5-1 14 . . CASSEGPSYNEQFF TGCGCCAGCAGCGAGGGCCCCTCCTACAATGAGCAGTTCTTC
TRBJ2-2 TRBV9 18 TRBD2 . CASSAARAGGFSTGELFF TGTGCCAGCAGCGCGGCCAGAGCGGGGGGGTTTAGCACCGGGGAGCTGTTTTTT
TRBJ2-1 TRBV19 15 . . CASSIGQSSYNEQFF TGTGCCAGTAGTATTGGGCAAAGCTCCTACAATGAGCAGTTCTTC